Given below is one T cell receptor beta chain in context. Its binding antigen is unknown. Per-base qualities were not stored, and no clone one base away is much larger. These data originate in a study of cytotoxic CD8 clonotypes in ibrutinib-treated CLL (dated by TCRdb to 2020 to 2023). About the full investigation: The cohort included some 14 treatment-naive and 11 to 12 relapsed/refractory patients; roughly 17 were IGHV unmutated. The response samples were drawn at a median of around eleven months into treatment, with a range of about 6 to 40 months. Of the 85 to 95 participants in the trial, 25 to 30 had longitudinal samples available. On average, each sample yielded 255,043 productive templates and 94,082 productive rearrangements. Cryopreserved peripheral blood mononuclear cells were obtained before treatment, at response, and at either sustained remission or disease progression. Responses were partial in around 25 patients and complete in 2; after median about 63 months follow-up, roughly 15 stayed in remission and roughly twelve progressed. All remission and progressive disease samples were collected while patients were still receiving ibrutinib.

The investigation overall reported the following: At baseline, clonality was higher than in age-matched healthy donors and showed a strong correlation with circulating CD8+ T-cell counts. Public clonotypes were found to be uncommon and were observed to contract or remain stable during treatment; the increase in clonality was shown to reflect expansion of private clonotypes at ibrutinib response. Clonality increased at ibrutinib response, stayed stable in sustained remission, and fell back toward baseline at progression. Sampling times were not matched between patients in sustained remission and patients whose disease was progressing, and lymph node repertoires were not examined.

Based on the germline V gene, the CDR1 and CDR2 sequences are WSHSY and SAAADI. At the junction V is shortened by 6 bases and J by 3 bases; bases outside the gene matches: 3. The CDR3 starts with the cysteine, ends with the phenylalanine, and has 13 residues. Of all the DNA, just the CDR3 is kept, 39 bases in frame from base 1. A MiSeq instrument was used for deep resolution sequencing, which targeted depths ranging from 1 in 1 million up to 1 in 200,000 T cells, with coverage averaging 10x for each clonotype. The immunoSEQ hsTCRB Kit was used to generate TCR beta libraries. Per the source publication's procedure: The data were analyzed with ImmunoSEQ Analyzer and ImmunoSEQ Data Assistant, and V, D and J gene assignments followed IMGT definitions. Clonality was computed as one minus normalized Shannon entropy of productive rearrangement frequencies, ranging from 0 to 1. Public clonotype analysis was restricted to overrepresented clonotypes comprising at least 0.05% of each patient's repertoire. Repertoires from some twelve age-matched healthy donors in immuneACCESS were used as clonality controls. TCRdb's version of the immuneACCESS table is confined to in-frame rearrangements and falls short of the full clone set. An unresolved V gene accounts for under half of the shortfall where checked; the remainder is of unknown origin. V and J calls and clone size come straight from that table; D and trimming were deduced from the DNA. The sample data list about 270,000 clones, and 76% of these were observed just once. The ten most abundant clones make up approximately 5.1% of the sample.

Per the publication, the time point label means: progressive disease on ibrutinib. For TCR beta library preparation, approximately 2 micrograms of genomic DNA was extracted from cryopreserved PBMCs. Longitudinal blood samples from CLL patients on ibrutinib monotherapy were analyzed using high-throughput TCR beta sequencing. Patients were enrolled in a phase 2 open-label single-center ibrutinib monotherapy trial. In this chain, TRBV10-2 is recombined with TRBJ2-7; 9 nucleotides in the junction match TRBD1. The source is a human donor with chronic lymphocytic leukemia. Sequences were derived from PBMCs, sampled at disease progression, from a patient treated with ibrutinib. The CDR3 has the sequence CASRLTGGYEQYF. DNA sequence: TGCGCCAGCAGGTTGACAGGGGGCTACGAGCAGTACTTC.